This TCR beta chain was captured by sequencing in a study of blood T cell repertoires in COVID-19. Study-wide background: The United States, Italy and Spain supplied acute and convalescent COVID-19 samples. From T cells, B-cell-depleted T cells, or PBMCs came the material, which was cDNA or gDNA.

V gave up 4 bases and J gave up 5 bases, with 19 bases separating them. Germline assignment: CDR1 SGHDT and CDR2 YYEEEE. There are 15 residues in the CDR3. In the original workflow: Estimates of nucleated cell counts were drawn from the amplification of reference gene primers. The data were produced by immunoSEQ multiplex PCR, yet TCRdb's version contains in-frame clones alone and is incomplete. V, J and clone size were drawn from that table, and D and trimming were deduced from the DNA. The sample yields 54,000 or so clones, about 79% seen once. While infection was still active, Seattle patients were enrolled and then followed longitudinally.

The source material was peripheral blood. The V and J genes are TRBV5-6 and TRBJ2-7; a possible D gene is TRBD1 (5 bases). The receptor was derived from an elderly man with COVID-19, enrolled during active disease. Here the CDR3 reads CASSPFPDNTDEQYF. The DNA of the CDR3 is TGTGCCAGCAGCCCCTTCCCGGACAACACCGACGAGCAGTACTTC.